Sequencing of this T cell receptor beta chain was carried out in a study of shared clonotypes between healthy human individuals. Study background: Aged between 18 and 49, the donors were a couple of women and a few men. Regarding the study as a whole: Donor scarcity curtailed the genetic and exposure-history diversity represented herein.

Here immunoSEQ multiplex PCR was the method, and the copy in TCRdb shows in-frame clones only, minus some. The sample has approximately 1.5 million clones, 95% to 99% seen once; the top ten hold 0.4% to 0.45%. With regard to this clone: Antigen specificity is unknown.

Trimming removed 3 bases at V and 5 bases at J, with 5 bases between. This CDR3 contains 11 residues. The germline CDR1 and CDR2 sequences are SGHNT and YYREEE (reference sequence). The origin of this receptor is a man under 40 in good health. The chain has TRBV5-4 and TRBJ1-2; D is ambiguous. Specimen: naive CD4+ T cells sorted from blood. As to subset: CD45RA+ positively selected. CDR3 in amino acids: CASSSSYGYTF. The DNA for the CDR3 is TGTGCCAGCAGCTCGTCGTATGGCTACACCTTC.